One sample yielded the 27 T cell receptor beta chains listed below, sequenced in a study of shared clonotypes between healthy human individuals. The naive CD8 population came from CD45RO-negative cells selected for CCR7, without terminally differentiated effector memory CD45RA+ cells. This table comes from immunoSEQ multiplex PCR, and its TCRdb copy is limited to in-frame clones, with some not included. This sample has over 800,000 clones, with around 93% found just once. Input material: naive CD8+ T cells sorted from blood. These receptors came from a man younger than 45 in good health.

At least ten counts were recorded for this clone. The chain has TRBV28 and TRBJ2-7; 7 nucleotides agree with TRBD2. Losses at the gene ends were 6 bases for V and 0 bases for J; bases not matched to a gene: 8. The CDR3 contains 15 residues. Germline assignment: CDR1 MDHEN and CDR2 SYDVKM. CDR3 protein: CASRPAGLNSYEQYF. In DNA form, the CDR3 reads TGTGCCAGCAGGCCAGCGGGACTCAACTCCTACGAGCAGTACTTC. Drawing the rest from reference TRBV28 and TRBJ2-7, the complete variable domain is DVKVTQSSRYLVKRTGEKVFLECVQDMDHENMFWYRQDPGLGLRLIYFSYDVKMKEKGDIPEGYSVSREKKERFSLILESASTNQTSMYLCASRPAGLNSYEQYFGPGTRLTVT.

The rearrangement joins TRBV7-2 to TRBJ1-1, with a weak D call TRBD1 (6 bases). There are 11 residues in the CDR3. Germline-derived CDR1 and CDR2 are SGHTA and FQGNSA. Trimming shortened V by 6 bases and J by 11 bases, and 13 bases separated the two germline ends. CDR3 amino acids: CASRQQGAAFF. The CDR3 bases are TGTGCCAGCAGGCAACAGGGTGCGGCTTTCTTT.

This chain joins TRBV4-1 and TRBJ2-7; a possible D gene is TRBD1 (5 bases). Germline assignment: CDR1 MGHRA and CDR2 YSYEKL. The CDR3 totals 13 residues. V lost 3 bases and J 1 base, leaving 7 bases between the germline ends. The CDR3: CASSQTESYEQYF. The CDR3 DNA reads TGCGCCAGCAGCCAGACAGAATCCTACGAGCAGTACTTC.

V usage is TRBV18 and J usage is TRBJ2-1; a weak D match, TRBD2 (6 bases). Germline-derived CDR1 and CDR2 are KGHSH and LQKENI. V was trimmed by 3 bases and J by 6 bases, leaving 18 bases between them. The CDR3 totals 16 residues. This CDR3 reads CASSPSPRRVVNEQFF. In nucleotides, the CDR3 is TGTGCCAGCTCACCGAGCCCCAGGAGGGTAGTCAATGAGCAGTTCTTC.

The V gene is TRBV14, the J gene TRBJ2-1; TRBD1 aligns across 7 bases. Trimming cost V 4 bases and J 2 bases; bases outside gene matches: 5. The length of the CDR3 is 15 residues. CDR1 and CDR2 from the germline V gene are SGHDN and FVKESK. CDR3 coding DNA: TGTGCCAGCAGCCGCCGACAGGGAGCCTACAATGAGCAGTTCTTC. Translated, it gives CASSRRQGAYNEQFF. The whole variable domain, remainder taken from reference TRBV14 and TRBJ2-1, is EAGVTQFPSHSVIEKGQTVTLRCDPISGHDNLYWYRRVMGKEIKFLLHFVKESKQDESGMPNNRFLAERTGGTYSTLKVQPAELEDSGVYFCASSRRQGAYNEQFFGPGTRLTVL.

The rearrangement links TRBV4-3 to TRBJ2-1; D may be TRBD2 (5 bases). Trimming removed 5 bases at V and 0 bases at J, with 11 bases between. The CDR3 has 15 residues. The germline V gene has CDR1 LGHNA and CDR2 YSLEER. The chain's CDR3 is CASSLSGLSYNEQFF. The CDR3 bases are TGCGCCAGCAGCTTGAGCGGACTCTCCTACAATGAGCAGTTCTTC.

DNA of the CDR3: TGTGCCAGCAGCCCCACCTTGTCTGGCGAGCAGTACTTC. Protein product: CASSPTLSGEQYF. J is TRBJ2-7 and V is TRBV7-3; no clear D. Trimming shortened V by 5 bases and J by 6 bases, and 14 bases separated the two germline ends. Germline lookup yields CDR1 SGHTA and CDR2 FQGTGA. This CDR3 is 13 amino acids long.

The CDR3 loop reads CATSSSGVSYEQYF. CDR3 coding DNA: TGTGCCACCAGCAGCTCGGGAGTCTCCTACGAGCAGTACTTC. The J gene is TRBJ2-7, the V gene TRBV15; TRBD2 is a possible D gene (6 bases). Germline assignment: CDR1 LNHNV and CDR2 YYDKDF (reference sequence). Trimming removed 3 bases at V and 0 bases at J, with 9 bases between. This CDR3 has 14 residues.

Here the CDR3 reads CASSQERASWGETQYF. The CDR3 bases are TGCGCCAGCAGCCAAGAGCGGGCTAGCTGGGGAGAGACCCAGTACTTC. The rearrangement joins TRBV4-1 to TRBJ2-5, with D possibly being TRBD2 (5 bases). V lost 0 bases and J lost 4, with 15 bases in between. The CDR3 totals 16 residues. CDR1 is MGHRA, CDR2 YSYEKL, per germline.

The chain has TRBV10-3 and TRBJ1-4; D is unclear. V was shortened by 0 bases and J by 5 bases, with 7 bases between the two germline ends. Looked up from germline, CDR1 is ENHRY and CDR2 is SYGVKD. The CDR3 is 14 amino acids. The CDR3 nucleotides read TGTGCCATCAGTGAGTCGGTGGCCAATGAAAAACTGTTTTTT. This sequence encodes CAISESVANEKLFF.

The chain employs TRBV5-1 and TRBJ2-1, with 8 bases lining up with TRBD1. V gave up 7 bases and J gave up 4 bases; unmatched junction bases: 7. This CDR3 region has 14 residues. From germline, CDR1 is SGHRS and CDR2 YFSETQ. CDR3 protein: CASPGQGSYNEQFF. CDR3 bases: TGCGCCAGCCCCGGACAGGGTTCTTACAATGAGCAGTTCTTC.

V gene TRBV11-2 combines with J gene TRBJ2-5; 7 nucleotides align to TRBD2. Unmatched junction bases numbered 9, after V lost 5 bases and J lost 0 bases. The CDR3 runs 16 residues. The germline V gene encodes CDR1 SGHAT and CDR2 FQNNGV. CDR3 DNA sequence: TGTGCCAGCAGCGCTGGGAGAGCGGGGTACCAAGAGACCCAGTACTTC. This gives the protein CASSAGRAGYQETQYF.

This clone occurred many times. Other nucleotide sequences in the sample specify the same CDR3. This chain links TRBV11-2 with TRBJ2-2; maybe TRBD2 (5 bases). V was clipped by 5 bases and J by 1 base, with 8 bases between them. The V gene's germline CDR1 is SGHAT and CDR2 FQNNGV. This CDR3 has 14 amino acids. Here the CDR3 DNA reads TGTGCCAGCAGCAGACGGGGGAACACCGGGGAGCTGTTTTTT. Translated, it gives CASSRRGNTGELFF. Variable domain in full (rest from reference TRBV11-2 and TRBJ2-2): EAGVAQSPRYKIIEKRQSVAFWCNPISGHATLYWYQQILGQGPKLLIQFQNNGVVDDSQLPKDRFSAERLKGVDSTLKIQPAKLEDSAVYLCASSRRGNTGELFFGEGSRLTVL.

V and J are TRBV19 and TRBJ2-7; 7 bases are shared with TRBD1. V was clipped by 6 bases and J by 10 bases; unmatched bases: 9. Germline V CDR1 and CDR2: LNHDA, SQIVND (reference sequence). The length of the CDR3 is 12 residues. The CDR3 protein is CASSPGDRVQYF. For the CDR3, the DNA is TGTGCCAGTAGCCCCGGAGACAGGGTTCAGTACTTC.

This chain connects TRBV28 to TRBJ2-1; D unresolved. This CDR3 is built from 14 residues. The V gene's germline CDR1 is MDHEN and CDR2 SYDVKM. V lost 2 bases to trimming and J lost 3 bases, with 8 bases between them. CDR3 coding DNA: TGTGCCAGCAGTTTAGGTAGCCTCTACAATGAGCAGTTCTTC. Translating gives CASSLGSLYNEQFF.

The chain is built from TRBV5-1 and TRBJ1-2; D remains unclear. The ends were cut back, 0 bases at V and 8 bases at J, with 14 bases in the middle. Looked up from germline, CDR1 is SGHRS and CDR2 is YFSETQ. The CDR3 length is 14 residues. Written as DNA, the CDR3 is TGCGCCAGCAGCTTGGATACCAGCTCTAGGGGCTACACCTTC. It codes for CASSLDTSSRGYTF.

The chain is built from TRBV14 and TRBJ2-5; D call uncertain. This CDR3 is 14 amino acids long. Germline-derived CDR1 and CDR2 are SGHDN and FVKESK. Trimming took off 2 bases at V and 5 bases at J, with 12 bases between the two ends. CDR3 protein: CASSQRVAWETQYF. The CDR3 DNA sequence: TGTGCCAGCAGCCAACGTGTAGCTTGGGAGACCCAGTACTTC. Looking up the rest from reference TRBV14 and TRBJ2-5 gives the full variable domain: EAGVTQFPSHSVIEKGQTVTLRCDPISGHDNLYWYRRVMGKEIKFLLHFVKESKQDESGMPNNRFLAERTGGTYSTLKVQPAELEDSGVYFCASSQRVAWETQYFGPGTRLLVL.

V and J are TRBV6-4 and TRBJ2-7, with a tentative D call TRBD2 (6 bases). Trimming cost V 7 bases and J 6 bases, with 19 bases left between them. CDR3 size: 14 residues. Germline V CDR1 and CDR2: MRHNA, SNTAGT. CDR3 sequence (DNA): TGTGCCAGCATTCCTGGGGGGACTTTGGGCGAGCAGTACTTC. Protein sequence: CASIPGGTLGEQYF.

This chain uses TRBV9 with TRBJ2-7, with a tentative D call TRBD1 (5 bases). The germline gives CDR1 SGDLS, CDR2 YYNGEE. Trimming removed 3 bases at V and 2 bases at J, with 15 bases between. The CDR3 spans 15 residues. The CDR3 coding sequence is TGTGCCAGCAGCGCCGGTCCCGACAGAACCTACGAGCAGTACTTC. The encoded protein is CASSAGPDRTYEQYF. The whole variable domain, filled in from reference TRBV9 and TRBJ2-7, reads DSGVTQTPKHLITATGQRVTLRCSPRSGDLSVYWYQQSLDQGLQFLIQYYNGEERAKGNILERFSAQQFPDLHSELNLSSLELGDSALYFCASSAGPDRTYEQYFGPGTRLTVT.

The chain carries TRBV27 and TRBJ2-7, with D uncertain. V dropped 4 bases and J dropped 3 bases, with 10 bases sitting between them. CDR1 and CDR2 from the germline V gene are MNHEY and SMNVEV (reference sequence). The CDR3 is 13 residues long. The CDR3 spells CASSSISGYEQYF. In nucleotides, the CDR3 is TGTGCCAGCAGTTCGATCTCCGGCTACGAGCAGTACTTC.

The chain employs TRBV19 and TRBJ2-7; 8 nucleotides line up with TRBD2. The CDR3 spans 19 residues. The ends lost 3 bases at V and 2 bases at J; junction bases unmatched: 18. CDR1 is LNHDA, CDR2 SQIVND, per germline (reference sequence). The CDR3 loop reads CASSILVGGTSGPTYEQYF. CDR3 in DNA: TGTGCCAGTAGTATTTTAGTCGGCGGTACTAGCGGACCTACCTACGAGCAGTACTTC.

The rearrangement uses TRBV6-1 and TRBJ1-5; D unresolved. CDR3 size: 14 residues. V gave up 1 base and J gave up 5 bases, with 9 bases separating them. Germline V gene sequence: CDR1 MNHNS, CDR2 SASEGT. The CDR3 nucleotides are TGTGCCAGCAGTGAAGAAACAGATTATCAGCCCCAGCATTTT. Translated: CASSEETDYQPQHF.

The rearrangement uses TRBV5-3 and TRBJ2-7; TRBD1 matches 9 bases. TRBV5-3 is designated an ORF whose function remains uncertain. V lost 1 base and J lost 3; bases outside the gene matches: 8. The CDR3 has 16 residues. The CDR3 loop is CARSLCGQGRGYEQYF. The CDR3 DNA reads TGTGCCAGAAGCTTGTGTGGACAGGGGAGAGGCTACGAGCAGTACTTC.

V and J are TRBV7-9 and TRBJ1-4; 8 bases match TRBD1. The germline gives CDR1 SEHNR, CDR2 FQNEAQ (reference sequence). The CDR3 length is 16 residues. After removal of 4 bases from V and 8 bases from J, the junction contained 12 bases not matched to a gene. CDR3 residues: CASSSDKTGVGEKLFF. The DNA of the CDR3 is TGTGCCAGCAGCTCAGACAAGACAGGGGTGGGGGAAAAACTGTTTTTT. The full variable domain, with the rest looked up from reference TRBV7-9 and TRBJ1-4, is DTGVSQNPRHKITKRGQNVTFRCDPISEHNRLYWYRQTLGQGPEFLTYFQNEAQLEKSRLLSDRFSAERPKGSFSTLEIQRTEQGDSAMYLCASSSDKTGVGEKLFFGSGTQLSVL.

The gene calls are TRBV13 and TRBJ2-1, with 10 bases identical to TRBD2. From germline, CDR1 is PRHDT and CDR2 FYEKMQ (reference sequence). V shed 4 bases, J shed 8 bases, and the junction held 2 bases outside the gene matches. The CDR3 sequence is 13 residues long. The CDR3 is CASSSGTSDEQFF. The CDR3 DNA reads as TGTGCCAGCAGCTCCGGGACTAGCGATGAGCAGTTCTTC.

Comment on this clone: The identical CDR3 is also encoded by other nucleotide sequences in the sample. This rearrangement joins TRBV5-1 to TRBJ1-2; D unresolved. This CDR3 is built from 13 residues. The germline V gene has CDR1 SGHRS and CDR2 YFSETQ. Between the trimmed V and J ends, which lost 0 bases and 2 bases, there was a span of 5 bases. CDR3: CASSLGQNYGYTF. CDR3 nucleotide sequence: TGCGCCAGCAGCTTGGGGCAGAACTATGGCTACACCTTC.

This chain joins TRBV7-2 and TRBJ2-7, with 7 bases that match TRBD2. With 3 bases clipped from V and 0 bases from J, the junction kept 5 bases outside the gene matches. The V gene's germline CDR1 is SGHTA and CDR2 FQGNSA. CDR3 length: 15 amino acids. For the CDR3, the DNA is TGTGCCAGCAGCTTCGAGGGAGGGATCTCCTACGAGCAGTACTTC. Amino acid sequence: CASSFEGGISYEQYF.